A single count supports the clone carrying this T cell receptor (beta chain). This specimen belongs to a study of blood T cell repertoires in COVID-19. Study information: The United States, Italy and Spain provided the acute and convalescent COVID-19 samples. PBMCs, B-cell-depleted T cells, or T cells provided the cDNA or gDNA that made up the material.

The study recruited people aged roughly 18 to 100 years across under 25 US areas. The method was immunoSEQ multiplex PCR; TCRdb's version includes in-frame clones alone and lacks a portion of them. The profile shows about 270,000 clones, under 90% of them singletons. CDR3 length: 14 residues. V trimming: 4 bases; J trimming: 6 bases; junction bases outside the gene matches: 8. Germline V CDR1 and CDR2: ENHRY, SYGVKD. The TCR comes from a woman aged 55-69 years who had recovered from COVID-19. The V call is TRBV10-3, the J call TRBJ2-7; TRBD1 aligns across 8 bases. Sequenced material: PBMCs or T cells enriched from blood (not recorded which). The CDR3 is CAISVRGQVGEQYF. The CDR3 DNA is TGTGCCATCAGTGTCAGGGGGCAGGTCGGCGAGCAGTACTTC.